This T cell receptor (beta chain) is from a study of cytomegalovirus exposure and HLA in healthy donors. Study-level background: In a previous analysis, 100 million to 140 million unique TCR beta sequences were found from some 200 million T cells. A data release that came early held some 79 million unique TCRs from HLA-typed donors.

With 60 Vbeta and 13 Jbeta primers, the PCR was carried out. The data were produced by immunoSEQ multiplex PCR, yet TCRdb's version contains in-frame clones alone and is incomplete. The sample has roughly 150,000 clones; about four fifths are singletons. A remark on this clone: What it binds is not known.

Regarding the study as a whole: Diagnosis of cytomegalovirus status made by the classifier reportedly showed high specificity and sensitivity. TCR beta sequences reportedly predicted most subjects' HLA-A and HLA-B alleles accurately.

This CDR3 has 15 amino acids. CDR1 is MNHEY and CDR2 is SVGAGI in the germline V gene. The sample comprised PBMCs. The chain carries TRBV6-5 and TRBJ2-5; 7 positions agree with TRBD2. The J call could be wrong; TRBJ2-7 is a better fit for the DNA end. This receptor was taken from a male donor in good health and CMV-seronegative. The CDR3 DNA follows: TGTGCCAGCACCAGTCAGCGGGGAAGCTCCTACGAGCAGTACTTC. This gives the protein CASTSQRGSSYEQYF.